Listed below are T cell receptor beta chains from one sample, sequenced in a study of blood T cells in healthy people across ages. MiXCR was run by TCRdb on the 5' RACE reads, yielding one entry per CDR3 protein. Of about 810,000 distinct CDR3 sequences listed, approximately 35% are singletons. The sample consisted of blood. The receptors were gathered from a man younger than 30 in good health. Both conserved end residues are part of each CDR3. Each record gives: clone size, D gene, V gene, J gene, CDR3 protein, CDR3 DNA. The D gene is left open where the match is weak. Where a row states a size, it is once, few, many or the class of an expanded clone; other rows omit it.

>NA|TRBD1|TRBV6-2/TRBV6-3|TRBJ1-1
CASSFGQGMNAEAFF
TGTGCCAGCAGTTTCGGACAGGGGATGAACGCTGAAGCTTTCTTT
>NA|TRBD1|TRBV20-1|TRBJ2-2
CSAGTGVTGELFF
TGCAGTGCTGGAACAGGGGTTACCGGGGAGCTGTTTTTT
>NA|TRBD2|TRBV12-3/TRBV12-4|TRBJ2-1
CASSSGLARNNEQFF
TGTGCCAGCAGCTCAGGACTAGCGCGGAACAATGAGCAGTTCTTC
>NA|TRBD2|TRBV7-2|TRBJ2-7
CASSLAPSGRYEQYF
TGTGCCAGCAGCTTAGCGCCTAGCGGGCGCTACGAGCAGTACTTC
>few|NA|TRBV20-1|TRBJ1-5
CSARRMTAITNQPQHF
TGCAGTGCTAGACGGATGACCGCCATTACCAATCAGCCCCAGCATTTT
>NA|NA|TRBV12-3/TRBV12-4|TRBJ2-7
CASRLDSYEQYF
TGTGCCAGCAGACTGGACAGCTACGAGCAGTACTTC
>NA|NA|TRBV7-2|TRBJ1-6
CASSLETDSPLHF
TGTGCCAGCAGCTTAGAGACTGATTCACCCCTCCACTTT
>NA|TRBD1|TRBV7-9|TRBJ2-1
CASSFGTGANNEQFF
TGTGCCAGCAGCTTTGGGACAGGGGCCAACAATGAGCAGTTCTTC
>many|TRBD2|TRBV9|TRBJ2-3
CASSATSGDTDTQYF
TGTGCCAGCAGCGCGACTAGCGGGGACACAGATACGCAGTATTTT
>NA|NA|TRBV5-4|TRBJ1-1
CASSLMSTGRGAEAFF
TGTGCCAGCAGCTTAATGTCCACAGGGAGGGGGGCTGAAGCTTTCTTT
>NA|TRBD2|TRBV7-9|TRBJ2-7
CASNTRDGGDYGQYF
TGTGCCAGCAACACTCGGGACGGGGGGGACTACGGGCAGTACTTC
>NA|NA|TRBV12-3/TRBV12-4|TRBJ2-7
CASRAAVSRHEQYF
TGTGCCAGCAGAGCGGCGGTAAGCCGGCACGAGCAGTACTTC
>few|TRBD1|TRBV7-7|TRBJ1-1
CASSFITPGQMNTEAFF
TGTGCCAGCAGCTTCATAACTCCGGGACAGATGAACACTGAAGCTTTCTTT
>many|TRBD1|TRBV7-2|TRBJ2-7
CASSFPGQGSEQYF
TGTGCCAGCAGCTTTCCGGGACAGGGATCCGAGCAGTACTTC
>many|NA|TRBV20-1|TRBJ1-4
CSAAFEPGAGEKLFF
TGCAGTGCTGCCTTCGAACCGGGCGCAGGGGAAAAACTGTTTTTT
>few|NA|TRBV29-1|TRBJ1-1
CSVQGRTEAFF
TGCAGCGTCCAGGGGAGGACTGAAGCTTTCTTT
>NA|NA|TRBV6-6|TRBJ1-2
CATVRTVDGYTF
TGTGCCACCGTTCGAACCGTCGATGGCTACACCTTC
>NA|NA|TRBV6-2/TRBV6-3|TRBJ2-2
CASSNRAGELFF
TGTGCCAGCAGTAATAGGGCCGGGGAGCTGTTTTTT
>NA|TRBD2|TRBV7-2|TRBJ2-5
CASSSTSGQCNEQYF
TGTGCCAGCAGCTCGACTAGCGGGCAGTGCAATGAGCAGTACTTC
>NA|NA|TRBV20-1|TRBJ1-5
CSARWQVNQPQHF
TGCAGTGCTAGATGGCAGGTCAATCAGCCCCAGCATTTT
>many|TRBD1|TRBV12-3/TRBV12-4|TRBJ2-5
CASRSGQGMGETQYF
TGTGCCAGCAGGTCGGGACAGGGGATGGGAGAGACCCAGTACTTC
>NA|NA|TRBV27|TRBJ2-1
CASSFGPGQFYNEQFF
NA
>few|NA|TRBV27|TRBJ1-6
CASSPVNSPLHF
TGTGCCAGCAGTCCCGTGAATTCACCCCTCCACTTT
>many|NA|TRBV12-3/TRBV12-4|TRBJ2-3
CDRGTDTQYF
TGTGATCGGGGGACAGATACGCAGTATTTT
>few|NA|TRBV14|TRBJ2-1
CASSQSGALEQFF
TGTGCCAGCAGCCAGTCGGGGGCGCTTGAGCAGTTCTTC
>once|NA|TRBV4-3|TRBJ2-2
CASSRRGALGTGELFF
TGCGCCAGCAGCCGGCGGGGCGCCCTAGGCACCGGGGAGCTGTTTTTT
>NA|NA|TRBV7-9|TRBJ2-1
CASSTKDTTYNEQFF
TGTGCCAGCAGCACCAAGGACACGACCTACAATGAGCAGTTCTTC
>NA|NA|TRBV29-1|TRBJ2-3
CSVERGTATDTQYF
TGCAGCGTTGAGCGGGGGACAGCAACAGATACGCAGTATTTT
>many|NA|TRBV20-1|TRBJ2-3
CSASGGTTDTQYF
TGCAGTGCTAGTGGGGGGACCACAGATACGCAGTATTTT
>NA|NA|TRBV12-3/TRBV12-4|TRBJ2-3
CASSAGVPDTQYF
TGTGCCAGCAGCGCAGGCGTCCCAGATACGCAGTATTTT
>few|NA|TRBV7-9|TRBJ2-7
CASSLAGGVYEQYF
TGTGCCAGCAGCTTAGCGGGCGGGGTTTACGAGCAGTACTTC
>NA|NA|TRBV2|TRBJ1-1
CASSDTANTEAFF
TGTGCCAGCAGTGATACAGCGAACACTGAAGCTTTCTTT
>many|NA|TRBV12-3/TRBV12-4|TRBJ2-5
CASSPKGGTQETQYF
TGTGCCAGCAGCCCAAAGGGGGGTACCCAAGAGACCCAGTACTTC
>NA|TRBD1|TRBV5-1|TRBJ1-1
CASSLVGTGVGVTEAFF
TGCGCCAGCAGCTTGGTAGGGACAGGGGTCGGAGTCACTGAAGCTTTCTTT
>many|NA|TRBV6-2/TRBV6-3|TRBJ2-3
CASRFTGNTDTQYF
TGTGCCAGCAGATTTACCGGGAACACAGATACGCAGTATTTT